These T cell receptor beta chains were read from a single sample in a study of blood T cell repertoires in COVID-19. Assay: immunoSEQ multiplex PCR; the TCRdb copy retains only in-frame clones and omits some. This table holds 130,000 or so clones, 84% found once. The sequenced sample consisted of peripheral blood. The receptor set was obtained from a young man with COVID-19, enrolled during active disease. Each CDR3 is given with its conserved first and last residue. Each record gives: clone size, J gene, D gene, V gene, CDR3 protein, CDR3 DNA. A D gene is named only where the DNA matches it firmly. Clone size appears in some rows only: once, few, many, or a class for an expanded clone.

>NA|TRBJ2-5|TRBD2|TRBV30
CAWRREGEETQYF
TGTGCCTGGAGGCGGGAGGGGGAAGAGACCCAGTACTTC
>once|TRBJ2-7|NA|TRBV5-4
CASSPGSTGHYEQYF
TGTGCCAGCAGCCCCGGTTCGACAGGACACTACGAGCAGTACTTC
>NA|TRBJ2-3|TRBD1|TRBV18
CASSRGQGVGDTQYF
TGTGCCAGCTCACGGGGACAGGGAGTAGGAGATACGCAGTATTTT
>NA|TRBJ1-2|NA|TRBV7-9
CASSLEEGSGYTF
TGTGCCAGCAGCTTAGAGGAGGGGAGTGGCTACACCTTC
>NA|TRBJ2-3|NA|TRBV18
CASSPPRSAADTQYF
TGTGCCAGCTCACCACCCCGGTCTGCGGCAGATACGCAGTATTTT
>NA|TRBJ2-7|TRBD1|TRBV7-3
CASSFTGGEQYF
TGTGCCAGCAGCTTTACAGGGGGCGAGCAGTACTTC
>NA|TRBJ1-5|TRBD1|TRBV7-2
CASSLAGQSPRSPQHF
TGTGCCAGCAGCTTAGCGGGACAGTCACCCCGGAGTCCCCAGCATTTT
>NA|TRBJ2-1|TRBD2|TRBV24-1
CATSDSGTRYNEQFF
TGTGCCACCAGTGATTCCGGGACTAGGTACAATGAGCAGTTCTTC
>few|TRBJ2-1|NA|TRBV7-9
CASRDKQAYNEQFF
TGTGCCAGCAGAGATAAACAGGCCTACAATGAGCAGTTCTTC
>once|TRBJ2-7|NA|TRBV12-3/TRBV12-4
CASSFSSFEQYF
TGTGCCAGCAGTTTCTCCAGTTTCGAGCAGTACTTC
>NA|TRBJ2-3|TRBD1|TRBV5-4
CASSTGVTDTQYF
TGTGCCAGCAGCACAGGGGTCACAGATACGCAGTATTTT
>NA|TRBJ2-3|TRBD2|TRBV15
CATSSSRPGTSRDTQYF
TGTGCCACCAGCAGCTCTCGCCCCGGGACTAGCAGGGATACGCAGTATTTT
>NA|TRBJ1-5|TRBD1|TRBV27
CASSFRRGLQPQHF
TGTGCCAGCAGTTTCCGCAGGGGGCTTCAGCCCCAGCATTTT
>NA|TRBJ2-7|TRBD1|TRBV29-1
CSVGQGAYEQYF
TGCAGCGTCGGACAGGGGGCTTACGAGCAGTACTTC
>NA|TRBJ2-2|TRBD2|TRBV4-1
CASSQLAGVVTGELFF
TGCGCCAGCAGCCAACTAGCGGGAGTTGTCACCGGGGAGCTGTTTTTT
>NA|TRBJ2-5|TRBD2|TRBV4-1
CASSHQREGRGKETQYF
TGCGCCAGCAGCCACCAGCGGGAGGGCCGGGGAAAGGAGACCCAGTACTTC
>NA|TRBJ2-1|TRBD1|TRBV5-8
CASRPRDRAYNEQFF
TGTGCCAGCAGGCCCCGGGACAGGGCCTACAATGAGCAGTTCTTC
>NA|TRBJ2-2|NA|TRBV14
CASSQVSRGSGELFF
TGTGCCAGCAGCCAAGTTTCGAGGGGGTCCGGGGAGCTGTTTTTT
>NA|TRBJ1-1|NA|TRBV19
CASSTTHRTREAFF
TGTGCCAGTAGTACCACTCACAGAACCCGTGAAGCTTTCTTT
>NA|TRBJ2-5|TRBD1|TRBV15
CATSSQGAGETQYF
TGTGCCACCAGTTCACAGGGGGCCGGGGAGACCCAGTACTTC
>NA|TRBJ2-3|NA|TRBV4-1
CASSQGEGGTDTQYF
TGCGCCAGCAGCCAAGGGGAAGGGGGCACAGATACGCAGTATTTT
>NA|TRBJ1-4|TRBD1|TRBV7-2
CASSVAGGSTNEKLFF
TGTGCCAGCAGCGTAGCAGGGGGCTCAACTAATGAAAAACTGTTTTTT
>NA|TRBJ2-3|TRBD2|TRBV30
CAWSPPSGRLNTQYF
TGTGCCTGGAGTCCCCCTAGCGGGAGATTAAATACGCAGTATTTT
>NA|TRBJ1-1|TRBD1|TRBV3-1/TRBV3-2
CATGTGRTEAFF
TGTGCCACCGGGACAGGGCGCACTGAAGCTTTCTTT
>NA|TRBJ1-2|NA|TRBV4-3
CASSLHTRHDDRGYTF
TGCGCCAGCAGCCTCCATACGCGGCACGATGACCGGGGCTACACCTTC
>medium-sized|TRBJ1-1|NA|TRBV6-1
CASSEVVTIGTEAFF
TGTGCCAGCAGTGAAGTCGTGACTATCGGGACTGAAGCTTTCTTT
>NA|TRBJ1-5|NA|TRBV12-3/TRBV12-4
CASSFQGNQPQHF
TGTGCCAGCAGTTTCCAGGGAAATCAGCCCCAGCATTTT
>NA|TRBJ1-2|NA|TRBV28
CASSLPPGGYGYTF
TGTGCCAGCAGTTTACCCCCCGGCGGCTATGGCTACACCTTC
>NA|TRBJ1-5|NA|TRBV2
CASSLDSTYQPQHF
TGTGCCAGCAGTTTGGACAGCACCTATCAGCCCCAGCATTTT
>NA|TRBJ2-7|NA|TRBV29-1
CSVEDYYEQYF
TGCAGCGTTGAAGATTACTACGAGCAGTACTTC
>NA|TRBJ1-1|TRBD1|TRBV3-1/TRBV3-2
CASSLQGGQGAFF
TGTGCCAGCAGCCTCCAGGGGGGACAGGGAGCTTTCTTT
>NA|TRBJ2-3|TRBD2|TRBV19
CASSIEGLAGDTQYF
TGTGCCAGTAGTATTGAGGGACTAGCGGGAGATACGCAGTATTTT